Below are 29 T cell receptor beta chains sequenced from a single sample in a study of T-cell memory formation after mild COVID-19 (TCRdb year 2021). The library was made by 5' RACE. The listed sequencing device is Illumina NovaSeq 6000. TCRdb redid the processing of the public reads, applying fastp at Q25 and MiXCR, and retained in-frame beta chains. All rows with the same CDR3 protein become a single entry with the most common DNA and genes. This sample comprises about 400,000 distinct CDR3 sequences, about an eighth of them detected only once. About 20% of the sample lies in the top ten. The sequenced sample consisted of PBMCs or a T cell subset sorted from them (not recorded which). These receptors all stem from a man between 18 and 29 years old who had mild COVID-19 (a few samples of this study predate the infection). The sample titles of this study are shuffled in the database, so cell type and time point are left out; the donor was told from shared clones.

This clonotype was counted between two and nine times. The gene calls are TRBV20-1 and TRBJ2-1; no firm D call. Deletions cut 3 bases from V and 11 bases from J, with 14 bases between. The V gene's germline CDR1 is DFQATT and CDR2 SNEGSKA (reference sequence). There are 12 residues in the CDR3. In nucleotides, the CDR3 is TGCAGTGCTAGCCAATCCGAAATAAAGCAGTTCTTC. Translating gives CSASQSEIKQFF.

V and J are TRBV20-1 and TRBJ2-7; TRBD2 is a possible D gene (7 bases). Germline lookup yields CDR1 DFQATT and CDR2 SNEGSKA (reference sequence). The CDR3 extends over 16 amino acids. V was clipped by 0 bases and J by 2 bases, with 17 bases between them. As DNA, the CDR3 is TGCAGTGCTAGAGACCCGACCGGGGGGCCAGCCTACGAGCAGTACGTC. Amino acids: CSARDPTGGPAYEQYV.

This clonotype occurred a few times. The V call is TRBV18, the J call TRBJ2-7, with 11 bases aligning to TRBD2. This CDR3 is built from 16 residues. V lost 5 bases to trimming and J lost 2 bases; unmatched junction nucleotides: 8. Germline-derived CDR1 and CDR2 are KGHSH and LQKENI. CDR3 loop: CASSSPGTSGTYEQYF. The CDR3 bases are TGTGCCAGCTCATCGCCCGGGACTAGCGGAACCTACGAGCAGTACTTC.

CDR3 bases: TGTGCCAGCAGCATCTCCCGACAGGGGGGAGGCTACGAGCAGTACTTC. Its protein product is CASSISRQGGGYEQYF. The J gene is TRBJ2-7, the V gene TRBV6-2 or TRBV6-3, with 9 bases aligning to TRBD1. The trim removed 6 bases at V and 3 bases at J, leaving 12 bases unmatched. The germline V gene encodes CDR1 MNHEY and CDR2 SVGEGT. CDR3 length: 16 residues.

V gene TRBV18 combines with J gene TRBJ2-7, with D unclear. This CDR3 has 17 residues. Trimming took 0 bases from V and 0 from J, leaving 15 bases between them. Germline lookup yields CDR1 KGHSH and CDR2 LQKENI. The CDR3 reads CASSPPGLSGISYEQYF. The DNA for the CDR3 is TGTGCCAGCTCACCACCGGGTTTATCAGGTATCTCCTACGAGCAGTACTTC.

This clonotype has a handful of counts. This rearrangement joins TRBV4-1 to TRBJ2-1, with 7 bases aligning to TRBD2. The CDR3 consists of 13 residues. J was trimmed by 13 bases and V by 0 bases; bases with no gene match: 6. In germline, CDR1 is MGHRA, CDR2 YSYEKL. The CDR3 region is CASSQDPSGNQFF. The CDR3 DNA reads TGCGCCAGCAGCCAAGATCCCAGCGGGAACCAGTTCTTC.

The CDR3 spells CASSSRAEKLFF. As DNA, the CDR3 is TGTGCCAGCAGTAGCAGGGCTGAAAAACTGTTTTTT. The chain joins TRBV6-2 or TRBV6-3 to TRBJ1-4; D is perhaps TRBD1 (5 bases). Germline-derived CDR1 and CDR2 are MNHEY and SVGEGT. The CDR3 spans 12 residues. V dropped 5 bases and J dropped 7 bases, with 8 bases sitting between them.

The gene calls are TRBV4-2 and TRBJ2-3; D call uncertain. Trimming stripped 2 bases from V and 7 bases from J, with 10 bases between. Germline-derived CDR1 and CDR2 are LGHNA and YNFKEQ. This CDR3 is built from 13 residues. CDR3 DNA sequence: TGTGCCAGCAGCCAAAATGACCAGTATACGCAGTATTTT. It translates to CASSQNDQYTQYF.

This clonotype was picked up many times. The genes are TRBV5-5 and TRBJ2-3; TRBD1 agrees at 10 bases. Per the germline V gene, CDR1 is SGHKS and CDR2 is YYEKEE (reference sequence). Germline trimming cut 1 base from V and 3 bases from J; bases unmatched to any gene: 5. This CDR3 has 16 residues. The CDR3 protein is CASSLWTGGGTDTQYF. The CDR3 bases are TGTGCCAGCAGCTTGTGGACAGGGGGGGGGACAGATACGCAGTATTTT.

J is TRBJ1-2 and V is TRBV7-2; TRBD1 aligns across 8 bases. Trimming removed 5 bases from V and 4 bases from J; junction bases left unmatched: 9. The CDR3 is made up of 15 amino acids. Per germline, CDR1 SGHTA and CDR2 FQGNSA. The CDR3 sequence: CASSIIRQGIYGYTF. DNA for the CDR3: TGTGCCAGCAGCATTATTCGACAGGGGATCTATGGCTACACCTTC.

Ten or more counts support this clonotype. J is TRBJ2-3 and V is TRBV7-9; D may be TRBD2 (7 bases). V dropped 5 bases and J dropped 2 bases, with 14 bases sitting between them. The germline gives CDR1 SEHNR, CDR2 FQNEAQ (reference sequence). The CDR3 consists of 15 residues. The CDR3 bases are TGTGCCAGCAGCCTTTTAGGGGGGGCCACAGATACGCAGTATTTT. Protein sequence: CASSLLGGATDTQYF.

The genes are TRBV28 and TRBJ1-2; D gene unclear. The V gene's germline CDR1 is MDHEN and CDR2 SYDVKM. V was cut by 2 bases and J by 4 bases, with 8 bases left in between. This CDR3 region has 13 residues. CDR3 sequence reads: CASSLEESYGYTF. CDR3 sequence (DNA): TGTGCCAGCAGTTTAGAAGAAAGCTATGGCTACACCTTC.

V is TRBV4-1 and J is TRBJ2-7, with no clear D. V lost 0 bases, J lost 2 bases, and 5 bases lay in between. CDR1 is MGHRA, CDR2 YSYEKL, per germline. The CDR3 is 13 residues long. CDR3 nucleotides: TGCGCCAGCAGCCAAGAGCAGGCCTACGAGCAGTACGTC. The encoded protein is CASSQEQAYEQYV.

This clonotype was found a few times. V and J are TRBV20-1 and TRBJ2-2; D not resolved. The CDR3 sequence is 12 residues long. Looked up from germline, CDR1 is DFQATT and CDR2 is SNEGSKA (reference sequence). V lost 4 bases and J lost 6, with 9 bases in between. The CDR3 here is CSAIFQPGELFF. Here the CDR3 DNA reads TGCAGTGCTATCTTCCAGCCCGGGGAGCTGTTTTTT.

The sample holds a few counts of this clonotype. The chain uses TRBV12-3 or TRBV12-4 and TRBJ2-5; either TRBD1 or TRBD2 may fit D (5 bases each). This CDR3 contains 15 residues. Trimming removed 6 bases from V and 4 bases from J, with 18 bases in between. The CDR3 region is CASSPLGPLVETQYF. DNA for the CDR3: TGTGCCAGCAGCCCATTGGGACCCCTCGTAGAGACCCAGTACTTC.

In this sample, this clonotype turned up a few times. The chain couples TRBV19 to TRBJ1-1; D perhaps matches TRBD1 (5 bases). The CDR3 has 12 amino acids. Germline V gene data show CDR1 as LNHDA and CDR2 as SQIVND (reference sequence). Trimming shortened V by 9 bases and J by 1 base, and 9 bases separated the two germline ends. In DNA, the CDR3 is TGTGCCAGCAGAACAGGGAACACTGAAGCTTTCTTT. Encoded protein: CASRTGNTEAFF.

This clonotype came up a few times. The rearrangement joins TRBV6-6 to TRBJ1-2, with D possibly matching TRBD1 (6 bases). Germline V gene data show CDR1 as MNHNY and CDR2 as SVGAGI (reference sequence). The CDR3 is 17 amino acids. Trimming stripped 6 bases from V and 5 bases from J, with 25 bases between. The CDR3 here is CASSRNPDRIFAYGYTF. For the CDR3, the DNA is TGTGCCAGCAGCCGCAACCCCGACAGGATATTTGCGTATGGCTACACCTTC.

This clonotype was seen only a few times. V is TRBV4-1 and J is TRBJ2-1; D may be TRBD2 (6 bases). V shed 1 base and J shed 15 bases, with 22 bases lying between them. This CDR3 spans 15 amino acids. The germline V gene has CDR1 MGHRA and CDR2 YSYEKL. The CDR3 region is CASSQVLGVGTPLFF. The CDR3 DNA sequence: TGCGCCAGCAGCCAAGTCCTAGGGGTGGGGACTCCCTTGTTCTTC.

This clonotype was seen more than once but under ten times. The CDR3 spells CASSLTGENQPQHF. CDR3 nucleotide sequence: TGTGCCAGCTCACTTACAGGGGAGAATCAGCCCCAGCATTTT. The V and J genes are TRBV18 and TRBJ1-5; 7 bases fit TRBD1. Germline CDR1 reads KGHSH; CDR2 reads LQKENI. The CDR3 runs to 14 residues. J lost 4 bases, V lost 4 bases, and 4 bases had no gene match.

The chain links TRBV9 to TRBJ1-2; 8 positions match TRBD1. This CDR3 has 15 residues. Losses at the gene ends were 3 bases for V and 3 bases for J; bases not matched to a gene: 7. Germline-derived CDR1 and CDR2 are SGDLS and YYNGEE. In DNA form, the CDR3 reads TGTGCCAGCAGCGCCCCGACAGGGGCCCACTATGGCTACACCTTC. The encoded protein is CASSAPTGAHYGYTF.

This clonotype appeared a few times. The genes are TRBV13 and TRBJ2-7, with TRBD1 as a possible D gene (5 bases). Trimming cost V 3 bases and J 9 bases, with 15 bases left between them. The V gene's germline CDR1 is PRHDT and CDR2 FYEKMQ (reference sequence). This CDR3 spans 13 amino acids. The CDR3 DNA sequence: TGTGCCAGCAGCTTTACAGGAGAGCCTGGGCAGTACTTC. The encoded protein is CASSFTGEPGQYF.

This chain joins TRBV7-8 and TRBJ2-1, with 11 bases aligning to TRBD2. Per the germline V gene, CDR1 is SGHVS and CDR2 is FQNEAQ. The CDR3 sequence is 15 residues long. Trimming cost V 4 bases and J 12 bases; bases outside gene matches: 11. In DNA, the CDR3 is TGTGCCAGCAGCTCCCCGGGACTAGCGGCTTTGGGGCAGTTCTTC. This gives the protein CASSSPGLAALGQFF.

The rearrangement uses TRBV7-2 and TRBJ2-5; TRBD2 might be the D (6 bases). Germline V gene data show CDR1 as SGHTA and CDR2 as FQGNSA. Trimming removed 2 bases at V and 2 bases at J, with 18 bases between. The length of the CDR3 is 17 residues. DNA of the CDR3: TGTGCCAGCAGCTTAAGGGCTAGCGTAAAAGAACAAGAGACCCAGTACTTC. This sequence encodes CASSLRASVKEQETQYF.

The chain recombines TRBV3-1 with TRBJ1-1, with D unresolved. Germline loops: CDR1 LGHDT, CDR2 YNNKEL (reference sequence). With 2 bases removed from V and 6 bases from J, the gap between germline ends came to 13 bases. The CDR3 runs to 14 residues. CDR3 sequence: CASSQLLGGPEAFF. For the CDR3, the DNA is TGTGCCAGCAGCCAACTGTTAGGAGGCCCTGAAGCTTTCTTT.

This clonotype was observed a few times. This chain uses TRBV11-3 with TRBJ2-3, with D perhaps being TRBD1 or TRBD2 (5 bases each). The CDR3 totals 14 residues. V dropped 6 bases and J dropped 4 bases, with 14 bases sitting between them. In germline, CDR1 is SGHNT, CDR2 YENEEA. CDR3 DNA sequence: TGTGCCAGCAGACGGGACGTGTCGGCAGATACGCAGTATTTT. It yields the protein CASRRDVSADTQYF.

This clonotype was observed many times. The CDR3 DNA sequence: TGTGCCAGCAGCTTAGGTTACCTAGCCAAAAACATTCAGTACTTC. This gives the protein CASSLGYLAKNIQYF. The chain combines TRBV7-8 with TRBJ2-4, with D uncertain. The CDR3 extends over 15 amino acids. Trimming removed 1 base from V and 0 bases from J, with 7 bases in between. Germline CDR1 reads SGHVS; CDR2 reads FQNEAQ.

This clonotype has ten or more counts. This chain uses TRBV11-2 with TRBJ2-5; tentatively, D is TRBD1 (5 bases). Deletions cut 5 bases from V and 5 bases from J, with 18 bases between. Germline CDR1 and CDR2: SGHAT and FQNNGV. The CDR3 length is 15 residues. In DNA form, the CDR3 reads TGTGCCAGCAGCCTCGGACACTCCCGGTGGGAGACCCAGTACTTC. Protein product: CASSLGHSRWETQYF.

This clonotype was observed at least ten times. The CDR3 region has the DNA TGTGCCAGCAGCTCCCCGGGACAGCAAGAGACCCAGTACTTC. This codes for CASSSPGQQETQYF. This chain uses TRBV7-9 with TRBJ2-5; 7 positions agree with TRBD1. Germline-derived CDR1 and CDR2 are SEHNR and FQNEAQ (reference sequence). Losses at the gene ends were 4 bases for V and 2 bases for J; bases not matched to a gene: 4. This CDR3 spans 14 amino acids.

This clonotype was detected a few times. The J gene is TRBJ1-1, the V gene TRBV9; tentative D call: TRBD1 (6 bases). This CDR3 comprises 14 residues. The V gene lost 3 bases and the J gene lost 4 bases, with 13 bases spanning the gap. Germline assignment: CDR1 SGDLS and CDR2 YYNGEE. The CDR3 coding sequence is TGTGCCAGCAGCGCCGGGAACAGGGCCACTGAAGCTTTCTTT. Translating it yields CASSAGNRATEAFF.